The clone carrying this TCR beta chain was observed once. Its specificity is not known. All trial patients relapsed after autologous stem cell transplantation. The sample belongs to a study of PD-1 blockade in classical Hodgkin lymphoma. Study outcomes and limitations: Baseline diversity resembling that of newly diagnosed patients was seen in complete responders. CD4+ TCR diversity climbed significantly by C4D1, unlike CD8+ TCR diversity. Whatever underlies the repertoire differences (possibly disease activity or prior therapy) remains undefined.

Germline V gene lookup returns CDR1 SNHLY and CDR2 FYNNEI. The trim removed 5 bases at V and 3 bases at J, leaving 3 bases unmatched. CDR3 length equals 14 residues. Profiled with immunoSEQ multiplex PCR; TCRdb holds only in-frame clones, not every one. The sample gives approximately 100,000 clones, more than 90% of which show up once; 2.8% is in the top ten. This receptor was taken from a human donor with classical Hodgkin lymphoma. V usage is TRBV2 and J usage is TRBJ1-4; 7 bases fit TRBD1. The sample in question was peripheral blood mononuclear cells (PBMCs), obtained at baseline. CDR3 sequence (DNA): TGTGCCAGCAGTCTCCAGGGGGCTAATGAAAAACTGTTTTTT. It codes for CASSLQGANEKLFF.